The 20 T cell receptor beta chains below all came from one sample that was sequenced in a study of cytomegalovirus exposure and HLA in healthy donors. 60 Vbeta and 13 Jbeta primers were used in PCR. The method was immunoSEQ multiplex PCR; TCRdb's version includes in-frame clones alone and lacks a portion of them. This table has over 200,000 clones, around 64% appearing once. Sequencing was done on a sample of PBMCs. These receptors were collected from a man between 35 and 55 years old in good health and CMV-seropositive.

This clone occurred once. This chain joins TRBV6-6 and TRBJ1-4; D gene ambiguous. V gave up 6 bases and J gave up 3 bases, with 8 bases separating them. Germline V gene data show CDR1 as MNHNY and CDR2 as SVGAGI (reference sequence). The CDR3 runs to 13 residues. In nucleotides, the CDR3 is TGTGCCAGCAGCGCCGAGGCTAATGAAAAACTGTTTTTT. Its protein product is CASSAEANEKLFF.

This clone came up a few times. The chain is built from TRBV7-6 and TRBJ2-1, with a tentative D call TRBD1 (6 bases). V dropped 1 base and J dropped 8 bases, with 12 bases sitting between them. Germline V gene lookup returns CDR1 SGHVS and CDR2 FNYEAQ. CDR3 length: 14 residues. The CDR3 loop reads CASSLDAGADEQFF. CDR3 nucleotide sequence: TGTGCCAGCAGCTTAGATGCAGGGGCGGATGAGCAGTTCTTC.

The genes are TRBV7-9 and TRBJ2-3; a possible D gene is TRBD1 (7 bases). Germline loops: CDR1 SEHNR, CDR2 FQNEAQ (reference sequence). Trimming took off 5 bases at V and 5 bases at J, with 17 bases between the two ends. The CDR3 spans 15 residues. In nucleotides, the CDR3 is TGTGCCAGCAGCCCTGGCAGGGGGGAGGTAGATACGCAGTATTTT. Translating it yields CASSPGRGEVDTQYF. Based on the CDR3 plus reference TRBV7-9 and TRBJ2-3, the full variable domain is DTGVSQNPRHKITKRGQNVTFRCDPISEHNRLYWYRQTLGQGPEFLTYFQNEAQLEKSRLLSDRFSAERPKGSFSTLEIQRTEQGDSAMYLCASSPGRGEVDTQYFGPGTRLTVL.

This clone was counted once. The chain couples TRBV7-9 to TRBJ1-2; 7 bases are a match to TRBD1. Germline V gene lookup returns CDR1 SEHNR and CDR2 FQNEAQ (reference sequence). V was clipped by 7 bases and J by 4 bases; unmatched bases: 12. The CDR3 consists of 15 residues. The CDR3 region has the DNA TGTGCCAGCACCCCGTCGGGACAGAGTTTCTATGGCTACACCTTC. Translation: CASTPSGQSFYGYTF.

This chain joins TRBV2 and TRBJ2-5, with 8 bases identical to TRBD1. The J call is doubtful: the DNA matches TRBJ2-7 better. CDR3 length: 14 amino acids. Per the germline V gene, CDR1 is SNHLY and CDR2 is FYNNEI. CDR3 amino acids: CASSTDRGPYEQYF. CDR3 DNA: TGTGCCAGCAGTACCGACAGGGGCCCCTACGAGCAGTACTTC.

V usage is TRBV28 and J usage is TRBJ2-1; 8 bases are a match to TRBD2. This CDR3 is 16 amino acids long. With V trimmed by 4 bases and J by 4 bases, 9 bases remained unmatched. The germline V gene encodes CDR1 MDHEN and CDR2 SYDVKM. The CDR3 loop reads CASSSGASGLYNEQFF. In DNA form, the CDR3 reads TGTGCCAGCAGTTCCGGGGCTAGCGGGTTATACAATGAGCAGTTCTTC.

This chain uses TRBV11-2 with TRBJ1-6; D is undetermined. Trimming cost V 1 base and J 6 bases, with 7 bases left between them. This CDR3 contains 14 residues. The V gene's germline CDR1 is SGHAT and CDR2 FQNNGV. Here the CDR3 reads CASSLGGSNSPLHF. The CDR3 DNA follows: TGTGCCAGCAGCTTAGGAGGGTCTAATTCACCCCTCCACTTT.

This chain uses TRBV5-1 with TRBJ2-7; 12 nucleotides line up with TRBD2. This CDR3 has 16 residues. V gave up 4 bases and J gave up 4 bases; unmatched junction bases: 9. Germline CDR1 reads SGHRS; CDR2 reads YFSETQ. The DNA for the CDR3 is TGCGCCAGCAGCGAAACGACTAGCGGGGGCGCGTACGAGCAGTACTTC. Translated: CASSETTSGGAYEQYF.

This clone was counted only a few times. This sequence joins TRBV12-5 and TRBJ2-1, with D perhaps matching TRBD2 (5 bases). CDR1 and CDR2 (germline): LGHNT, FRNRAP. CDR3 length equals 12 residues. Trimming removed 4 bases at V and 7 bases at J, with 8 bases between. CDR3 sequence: CASGWRSNEQFF. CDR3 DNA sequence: TGTGCTAGTGGTTGGAGGAGTAATGAGCAGTTCTTC.

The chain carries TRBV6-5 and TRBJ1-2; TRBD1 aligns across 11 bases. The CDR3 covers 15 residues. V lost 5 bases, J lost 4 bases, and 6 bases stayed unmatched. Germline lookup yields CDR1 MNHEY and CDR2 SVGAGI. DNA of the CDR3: TGTGCCAGCAGTCCGGGACAGGGGGTTGGCTATGGCTACACCTTC. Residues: CASSPGQGVGYGYTF.

The CDR3 loop is CASSLVLTYEQYF. DNA of the CDR3: TGTGCCAGCAGCTTAGTACTGACCTACGAGCAGTACTTC. The J gene is TRBJ2-7, the V gene TRBV7-9; D call uncertain. V shed 1 base and J shed 2 bases, with 6 bases lying between them. Germline V gene data show CDR1 as SEHNR and CDR2 as FQNEAQ (reference sequence). The CDR3 has 13 amino acids.

CDR3 nucleotides: TGTGCCAGCTCACCAAGACGAGGCGACAGGGGCGGGGAGACCCAGTACTTC. Residues: CASSPRRGDRGGETQYF. This chain links TRBV18 with TRBJ2-5; TRBD1 aligns across 8 bases. Germline V lookup: CDR1 KGHSH, CDR2 LQKENI. This CDR3 contains 17 residues. The V and J ends lost 2 bases and 5 bases, in that order; junction bases with no gene match: 13. Variable domain in full (rest from reference TRBV18 and TRBJ2-5): NAGVMQNPRHLVRRRGQEARLRCSPMKGHSHVYWYRQLPEEGLKFMVYLQKENIIDESGMPKERFSAEFPKEGPSILRIQQVVRGDSAAYFCASSPRRGDRGGETQYFGPGTRLLVL.

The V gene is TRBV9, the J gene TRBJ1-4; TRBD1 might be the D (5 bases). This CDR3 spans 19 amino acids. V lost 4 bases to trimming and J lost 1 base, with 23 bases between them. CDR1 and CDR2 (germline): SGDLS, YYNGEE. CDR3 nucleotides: TGTGCCAGCAGCCAATTCCGGGACGGCCAGGAGGGAACTAATGAAAAACTGTTTTTT. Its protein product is CASSQFRDGQEGTNEKLFF.

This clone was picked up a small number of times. CDR3 coding DNA: TGTGCCATCAATGCCGGAGGGGGGGACACCGGGGAGCTGTTTTTT. This encodes CAINAGGGDTGELFF. V is TRBV10-3 and J is TRBJ2-2; tentatively, D is TRBD2 (7 bases). The CDR3 length is 15 residues. V lost 7 bases and J lost 3, with 15 bases in between. In germline, CDR1 is ENHRY, CDR2 SYGVKD.

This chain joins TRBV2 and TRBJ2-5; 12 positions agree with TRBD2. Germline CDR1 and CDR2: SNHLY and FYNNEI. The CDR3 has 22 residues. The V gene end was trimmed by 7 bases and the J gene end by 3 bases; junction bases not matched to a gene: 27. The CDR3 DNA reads TGTGCCAGCAAGCCCCGACCGGGCCCCCAGTTTCGGCCTAGCGGGGGGGAAGAGACCCAGTACTTC. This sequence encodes CASKPRPGPQFRPSGGEETQYF. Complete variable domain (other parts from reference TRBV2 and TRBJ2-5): EPEVTQTPSHQVTQMGQEVILRCVPISNHLYFYWYRQILGQKVEFLVSFYNNEISEKSEIFDDQFSVERPDGSNFTLKIRSTKLEDSAMYFCASKPRPGPQFRPSGGEETQYFGPGTRLLVL.

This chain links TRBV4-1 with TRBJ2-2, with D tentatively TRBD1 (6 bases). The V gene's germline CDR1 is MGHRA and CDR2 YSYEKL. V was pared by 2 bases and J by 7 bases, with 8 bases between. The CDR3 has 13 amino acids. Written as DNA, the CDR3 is TGCGCCAGCAGCCAAAAGGGGGTCGGGGAGCTGTTTTTT. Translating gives CASSQKGVGELFF.

In DNA, the CDR3 is TGTGCCAGCAGTTTAGCCCCCTTGGGGGGAATCGAGCAGTACTTC. It encodes CASSLAPLGGIEQYF. This chain connects TRBV28 to TRBJ2-7, with D possibly TRBD2 on 6 matching bases. This CDR3 is built from 15 residues. Trimming took 2 bases from V and 6 from J, leaving 17 bases between them. In germline, CDR1 is MDHEN, CDR2 SYDVKM.

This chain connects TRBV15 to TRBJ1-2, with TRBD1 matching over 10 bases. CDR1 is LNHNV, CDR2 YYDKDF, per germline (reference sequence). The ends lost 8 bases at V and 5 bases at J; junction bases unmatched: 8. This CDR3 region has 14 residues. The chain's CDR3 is CATESGDRGYGYTF. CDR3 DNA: TGTGCCACCGAGTCCGGGGACAGGGGATATGGCTACACCTTC.

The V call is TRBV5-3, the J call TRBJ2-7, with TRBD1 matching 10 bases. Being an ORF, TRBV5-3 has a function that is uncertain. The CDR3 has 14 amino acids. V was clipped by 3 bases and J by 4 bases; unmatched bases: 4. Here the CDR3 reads CARSWTGGRYEQYF. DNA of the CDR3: TGTGCCAGAAGCTGGACAGGGGGTCGGTACGAGCAGTACTTC.

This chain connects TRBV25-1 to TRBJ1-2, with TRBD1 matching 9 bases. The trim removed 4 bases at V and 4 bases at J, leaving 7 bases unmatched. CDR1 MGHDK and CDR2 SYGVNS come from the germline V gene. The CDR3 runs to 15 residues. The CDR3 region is CASSVSGTGIYGYTF. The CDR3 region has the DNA TGTGCCAGCAGTGTGTCCGGGACAGGGATCTATGGCTACACCTTC.